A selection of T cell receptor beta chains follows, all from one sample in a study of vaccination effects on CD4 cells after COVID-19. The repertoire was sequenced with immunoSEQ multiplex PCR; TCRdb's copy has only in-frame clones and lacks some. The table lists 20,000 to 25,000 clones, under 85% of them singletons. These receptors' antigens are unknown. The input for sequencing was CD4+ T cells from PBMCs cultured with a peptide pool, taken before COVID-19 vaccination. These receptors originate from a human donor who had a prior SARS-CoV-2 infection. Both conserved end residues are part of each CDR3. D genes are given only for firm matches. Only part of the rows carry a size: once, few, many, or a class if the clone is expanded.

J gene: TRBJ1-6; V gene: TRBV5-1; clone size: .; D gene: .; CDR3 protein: CASSDDGTVYSPLHF; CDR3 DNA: TGCGCCAGCAGTGATGACGGAACAGTTTATTCACCCCTCCACTTT
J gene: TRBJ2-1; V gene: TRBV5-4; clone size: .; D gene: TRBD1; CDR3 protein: CASSLMGQGFYNEQFF; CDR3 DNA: TGTGCCAGCAGCTTGATGGGACAGGGGTTCTACAATGAGCAGTTCTTC
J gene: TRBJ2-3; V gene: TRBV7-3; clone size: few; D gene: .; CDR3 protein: CASSLGGGAFGTDTQYF; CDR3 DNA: TGTGCCAGCAGCTTGGGGGGCGGGGCGTTCGGTACAGATACGCAGTATTTT
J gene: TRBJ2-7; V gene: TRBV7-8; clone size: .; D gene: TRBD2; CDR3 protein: CASSSLAVSSYEQYF; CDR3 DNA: TGTGCCAGCAGCTCACTAGCGGTCAGCTCCTACGAGCAGTACTTC
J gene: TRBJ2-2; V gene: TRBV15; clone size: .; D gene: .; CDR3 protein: CATSRQGKTGELFF; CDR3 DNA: TGTGCCACCAGCAGACAGGGGAAAACCGGGGAGCTGTTTTTT
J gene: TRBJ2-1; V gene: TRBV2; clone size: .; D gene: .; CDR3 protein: CATSGVGDIEQFF; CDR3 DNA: TGTGCCACCTCAGGGGTCGGTGATATTGAGCAGTTCTTC
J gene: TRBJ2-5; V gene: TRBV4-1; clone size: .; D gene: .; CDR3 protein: CASSQEETQYF; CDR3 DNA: TGCGCCAGCAGCCAAGAAGAGACCCAGTACTTC
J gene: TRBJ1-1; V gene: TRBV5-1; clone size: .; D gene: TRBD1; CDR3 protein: CASSLDPGQGFEAFF; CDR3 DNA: TGCGCCAGCAGCTTAGACCCGGGACAGGGGTTTGAAGCTTTCTTT
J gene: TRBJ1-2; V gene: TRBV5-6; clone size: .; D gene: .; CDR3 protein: CASSLVGGILVGYTF; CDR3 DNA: TGTGCCAGCAGCTTGGTTGGAGGGATCCTTGTTGGCTACACCTTC
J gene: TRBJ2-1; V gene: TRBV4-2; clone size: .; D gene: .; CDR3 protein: CASSQVGVSSTPYNEQFF; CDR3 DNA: TGTGCCAGCAGCCAAGTGGGAGTTTCGTCTACCCCCTACAATGAGCAGTTCTTC
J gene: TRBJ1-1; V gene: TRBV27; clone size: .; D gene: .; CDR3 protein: CASSSGVSLGAFF; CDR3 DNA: TGTGCCAGCAGTTCCGGCGTATCGCTGGGAGCTTTCTTT
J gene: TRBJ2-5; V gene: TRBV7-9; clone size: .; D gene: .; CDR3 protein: CASLADSLETQYF; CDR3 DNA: TGTGCCAGTCTGGCGGATTCTCTGGAGACCCAGTACTTC
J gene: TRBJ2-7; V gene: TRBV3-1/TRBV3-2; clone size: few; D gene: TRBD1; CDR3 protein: CASSRDRVPFYEQYF; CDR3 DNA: TGTGCCAGCAGTCGAGACAGGGTTCCCTTCTACGAGCAGTACTTC
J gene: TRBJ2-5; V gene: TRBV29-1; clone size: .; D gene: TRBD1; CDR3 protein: CSLGTGVQETQYF; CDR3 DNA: TGCAGCCTGGGGACAGGAGTCCAAGAGACCCAGTACTTC